The 15 T cell receptor beta chains listed next were all sequenced from one sample in a study of T-cell reconstitution after alpha-beta-depleted transplantation in children. Preparation of the TCRbeta library used unique molecular identifiers. TCRdb processed the PCR reads anew with MiXCR; each CDR3 protein has one entry. The table records 350,000 to 400,000 distinct CDR3 sequences, 20% of them present only once. This sample comprised PBMCs from the stem cell graft donor, obtained from the stem cell graft. The receptors were sampled from a human donor who donated a stem cell graft to a child with acute myeloid leukemia.

This clonotype was observed a handful of times. The chain has TRBV15 and TRBJ2-3, with TRBD2 as a possible D gene (5 bases). V was shortened by 3 bases and J by 0 bases, with 10 bases between the two germline ends. The germline V gene has CDR1 LNHNV and CDR2 YYDKDF (reference sequence). This CDR3 has 15 residues. The CDR3 sequence is CATSRDFSSTDTQYF. In DNA form, the CDR3 reads TGTGCCACCAGCAGGGACTTTTCTAGCACAGATACGCAGTATTTT.

This rearrangement joins TRBV12-3 or TRBV12-4 to TRBJ1-5; 8 bases are shared with TRBD1. After removal of 2 bases from V and 3 bases from J, the junction contained 3 bases not matched to a gene. This CDR3 has 15 residues. The CDR3 is CASSLRGQDNQPQHF. The CDR3 DNA reads as TGTGCCAGCAGTTTAAGGGGACAGGACAATCAGCCCCAGCATTTT.

The chain recombines TRBV12-3 or TRBV12-4 with TRBJ2-1; D perhaps matches TRBD2 (5 bases). The V gene lost 2 bases and the J gene lost 3 bases, with 11 bases spanning the gap. The CDR3 has 15 amino acids. The CDR3 protein is CASSLILGDYNEQFF. CDR3 nucleotide sequence: TGTGCCAGCAGTTTAATATTGGGAGACTACAATGAGCAGTTCTTC.

This clonotype has a handful of counts. The chain joins TRBV12-3 or TRBV12-4 to TRBJ1-1, with D tentatively TRBD1 (6 bases). With 1 base removed from V and 6 bases from J, the gap between germline ends came to 12 bases. CDR3 length: 14 residues. The CDR3 protein is CASSLVGGAAEAFF. CDR3 nucleotides: TGTGCCAGCAGTTTAGTGGGGGGGGCGGCTGAAGCTTTCTTT.

The V and J genes are TRBV7-9 and TRBJ2-7, with D perhaps matching TRBD2 (6 bases). Germline CDR1 and CDR2: SEHNR and FQNEAQ (reference sequence). V was pared by 5 bases and J by 1 base, with 21 bases between. This CDR3 contains 17 residues. The CDR3 DNA is TGTGCCAGCAGCGACCGGGACTCACCCCTTCCTTCCTACGAGCAGTACTTC. Translation: CASSDRDSPLPSYEQYF.

The rearrangement joins TRBV5-1 to TRBJ1-1; D is perhaps TRBD1 (6 bases). The CDR3 sequence is 17 residues long. The V gene lost 4 bases and the J gene lost 0 bases, with 19 bases spanning the gap. The germline CDR1 and CDR2 sequences are SGHRS and YFSETQ. The CDR3 loop reads CASSPDRRELLNTEAFF. The CDR3, as DNA: TGCGCCAGCAGCCCCGACAGGCGGGAACTCTTGAACACTGAAGCTTTCTTT.

This clonotype was detected ten times or more. The gene calls are TRBV29-1 and TRBJ1-4, with 7 nucleotides matching TRBD1. V shed 7 bases and J 6 bases; nucleotides not matched to a gene: 14. The CDR3 length is 15 residues. CDR1 and CDR2 from the germline V gene are SQVTM and ANQGSEA. CDR3: CSGYGVQGEDEKLFF. CDR3 nucleotides: TGCAGCGGATATGGAGTTCAGGGGGAGGATGAAAAACTGTTTTTT.

Many counts were recorded for this clonotype. CDR3: CATSPERHTQYF. As DNA, the CDR3 is TGTGCCACCAGCCCCGAGCGCCATACGCAGTATTTT. The rearrangement uses TRBV15 and TRBJ2-3; D is undetermined. The CDR3 spans 12 residues. V was pared by 5 bases and J by 7 bases, with 10 bases between. Per the germline V gene, CDR1 is LNHNV and CDR2 is YYDKDF (reference sequence). Combining the CDR3 with reference TRBV15 and TRBJ2-3 gives the whole variable domain DAMVIQNPRYQVTQFGKPVTLSCSQTLNHNVMYWYQQKSSQAPKLLFHYYDKDFNNEADTPDNFQSRRPNTSFCFLDIRSPGLGDTAMYLCATSPERHTQYFGPGTRLTVL.

The rearrangement joins TRBV6-2 or TRBV6-3 to TRBJ2-7; D gene unclear. Trimming shortened V by 2 bases and J by 0 bases, and 5 bases separated the two germline ends. The CDR3 spans 13 residues. Per the germline V gene, CDR1 is MNHEY and CDR2 is SVGEGT. CDR3 sequence reads: CASSYLSSYEQYF. The CDR3 DNA is TGTGCCAGCAGTTACCTCAGCTCCTACGAGCAGTACTTC.

The chain carries TRBV12-3 or TRBV12-4 and TRBJ1-1; unclear D gene. This CDR3 is 14 amino acids long. Between the trimmed V and J ends, which lost 2 bases and 4 bases, there was a span of 11 bases. The CDR3 protein is CASSLRVRGTEAFF. The CDR3 DNA sequence: TGTGCCAGCAGTTTAAGGGTTCGGGGCACTGAAGCTTTCTTT.

The chain links TRBV12-3 or TRBV12-4 to TRBJ1-5; D is uncertain. V was trimmed by 2 bases and J by 7 bases, leaving 9 bases between them. This CDR3 is 13 amino acids long. The CDR3 region has the DNA TGTGCCAGCAGTTTATCGGAGGAGCAGCCCCAGCATTTT. This gives the protein CASSLSEEQPQHF.

The chain uses TRBV7-2 and TRBJ1-2, with 8 bases identical to TRBD1. CDR1 and CDR2 (germline): SGHTA, FQGNSA. Germline trimming cut 7 bases from V and 6 bases from J; bases unmatched to any gene: 13. The length of the CDR3 is 15 residues. The CDR3 sequence: CASMKDRAISDGYTF. In DNA, the CDR3 is TGTGCCAGCATGAAGGACAGGGCGATTTCGGATGGCTACACCTTC.

This clonotype occurred many times. The genes are TRBV19 and TRBJ2-7; TRBD1 matches 7 bases. J lost 0 bases, V lost 2 bases, and 7 bases had no gene match. CDR3 length: 16 residues. CDR1 and CDR2 (germline): LNHDA, SQIVND (reference sequence). The CDR3 nucleotides are TGTGCCAGTAGTATAAGTCCGGACAGGAGCTCCTACGAGCAGTACTTC. The encoded protein is CASSISPDRSSYEQYF.

The chain carries TRBV7-2 and TRBJ1-6; possible D gene TRBD1, 6 bases. CDR1 and CDR2 (germline): SGHTA, FQGNSA. The CDR3 extends over 14 amino acids. V was pared by 1 base and J by 7 bases, with 8 bases between. CDR3 sequence reads: CASSLGTVNSPLHF. DNA of the CDR3: TGTGCCAGCAGCTTAGGGACAGTAAATTCACCCCTCCACTTT. The whole variable domain, filled in from reference TRBV7-2 and TRBJ1-6, reads GAGVSQSPSNKVTEKGKDVELRCDPISGHTALYWYRQSLGQGLEFLIYFQGNSAPDKSGLPSDRFSAERTGGSVSTLTIQRTQQEDSAVYLCASSLGTVNSPLHFGNGTRLTVT.

The rearrangement joins TRBV11-2 to TRBJ1-5; 12 bases are a match to TRBD1. V shed 5 bases and J 5 bases; nucleotides not matched to a gene: 13. The CDR3 sequence is 18 residues long. Per the germline V gene, CDR1 is SGHAT and CDR2 is FQNNGV. The CDR3 is CASSARRGTGGLDQPQHF. CDR3 nucleotide sequence: TGTGCCAGCAGCGCCCGACGCGGGACAGGGGGCTTAGATCAGCCCCAGCATTTT.